This T cell receptor beta chain comes out of a study of blood T cells in healthy people across ages. The V gene's germline CDR1 is MDHEN and CDR2 SYDVKM. The CDR3 totals 13 residues. Trimming stripped 7 bases from V and 5 bases from J, with 14 bases between. Next came a second PCR, run for about 7 to 12 cycles, which used a sample-barcoded 5' primer along with a J-beta primer mix. In TCRdb, the 5' RACE reads were re-called with MiXCR into one record per CDR3 protein. Among some 1,000,000 distinct CDR3 sequences, approximately 25% were seen once, and the ten largest hold about 0.8%. This clonotype was observed a handful of times. The sample also formed part of further work on T cells of mothers and their children.

The sequencing sample was made of blood. The V and J genes are TRBV28 and TRBJ1-1; no firm D call. The receptor was derived from a girl aged 2-10 years in good health. The CDR3 region has the DNA TGTGCCAGCACCGACATCGAGGGTACTGAAGCTTTCTTT. It codes for CASTDIEGTEAFF.